The rows below give T cell receptor beta chains drawn from one sample of a study of T cell repertoires in cytomegalovirus infection. Each CDR3 protein gets one entry after TCRdb re-called the reads with MiXCR. The sample lists hundreds of thousands of distinct CDR3 sequences; less than 35% were seen once. No cognate antigen is known for these TCRs. This specimen was cultured CD8+ T cells from PBMCs, taken from culture after CMV antigen stimulation. The receptors stem from a human donor in good health (CMV status not recorded). Some clones in this sample may be carry-over from other donors' samples. Both conserved end residues are part of each CDR3. D genes are given only for firm matches. The listing skips clone size in some rows; elsewhere it reads once, few, many or a size class.

cdr3_nt: TGTGCCAGCAGCCTAAACAGAGACTACACAGATACGCAGTATTTT
cdr3_aa: CASSLNRDYTDTQYF
d_call: NA
j_call: TRBJ2-3
clone_size: few
v_call: TRBV7-6

cdr3_nt: TGTGCCAGTAGGGTGTACTATGGCTACACCTTC
cdr3_aa: CASRVYYGYTF
d_call: NA
j_call: TRBJ1-2
clone_size: NA
v_call: TRBV19

cdr3_nt: TGCGCCAGCAGCTTGGGGCTATCCTCCTACGAGCAGTACTTC
cdr3_aa: CASSLGLSSYEQYF
d_call: NA
j_call: TRBJ2-7
clone_size: NA
v_call: TRBV5-1

cdr3_nt: TGCAGTGCCATGAGCGGGGCGCCGGGCACAGATACGCAGTATTTT
cdr3_aa: CSAMSGAPGTDTQYF
d_call: TRBD2
j_call: TRBJ2-3
clone_size: NA
v_call: TRBV20-1

cdr3_nt: TGTGCCATCTCAGGGGGCGGAAGGTCCTATGGCTACACCTTC
cdr3_aa: CAISGGGRSYGYTF
d_call: TRBD1
j_call: TRBJ1-2
clone_size: NA
v_call: TRBV28

cdr3_nt: TGCGCCAGCAGCCGGGTAAGGGGTGATGAGCAGTTCTTC
cdr3_aa: CASSRVRGDEQFF
d_call: NA
j_call: TRBJ2-1
clone_size: few
v_call: TRBV4-1

cdr3_nt: TGTGCCAACAGCCAGGACGGACCTTACAATGAGCAGTTCTTC
cdr3_aa: CANSQDGPYNEQFF
d_call: NA
j_call: TRBJ2-1
clone_size: NA
v_call: TRBV25-1

cdr3_nt: TGTGCCAGCAGTTACCTAGGGGGAAGTTTTTATGGCTACACCTTC
cdr3_aa: CASSYLGGSFYGYTF
d_call: NA
j_call: TRBJ1-2
clone_size: NA
v_call: TRBV6-5

cdr3_nt: TGTGCCAGCTACTCGGTGAGGGAGGACTATGGCTACACCTTC
cdr3_aa: CASYSVREDYGYTF
d_call: NA
j_call: TRBJ1-2
clone_size: few
v_call: TRBV28

cdr3_nt: TGTGCCAGCAGTCAAGGGGGGGAGAACATTCAGTACTTC
cdr3_aa: CASSQGGENIQYF
d_call: NA
j_call: TRBJ2-4
clone_size: few
v_call: TRBV7-9

cdr3_nt: TGTGCCAGCAGCCCCCGGACAGGGGGCGCGGAACCCCTCCACTTT
cdr3_aa: CASSPRTGGAEPLHF
d_call: TRBD1
j_call: TRBJ1-6
clone_size: many
v_call: TRBV7-2

cdr3_nt: TGTGCCAGCAGCCGCAATAGGCGGGGGGCCGGAGGAGAGACCCAGTACTTC
cdr3_aa: CASSRNRRGAGGETQYF
d_call: TRBD2
j_call: TRBJ2-5
clone_size: NA
v_call: TRBV6-6

cdr3_nt: TGTGCCAACAGTTCGGGACAGGGCGTTGAAAAACTGTTTTTT
cdr3_aa: CANSSGQGVEKLFF
d_call: TRBD1
j_call: TRBJ1-4
clone_size: NA
v_call: TRBV12-3/TRBV12-4

cdr3_nt: TGTGCCAGCAGCCCACGGGGGGGACAGACTTTGTACGAGCAGTACTTC
cdr3_aa: CASSPRGGQTLYEQYF
d_call: NA
j_call: TRBJ2-7
clone_size: many
v_call: TRBV7-2

cdr3_nt: TGCGCCGCCGAGGAGGGGGAGAACACCGGGGAGCTGTTTTTT
cdr3_aa: CAAEEGENTGELFF
d_call: NA
j_call: TRBJ2-2
clone_size: NA
v_call: TRBV10-2

cdr3_nt: TGTGCCAGCAGCCTATCCAATTCAGGGGGCCAGCGAGAGACCCAGTACTTC
cdr3_aa: CASSLSNSGGQRETQYF
d_call: TRBD1
j_call: TRBJ2-5
clone_size: NA
v_call: TRBV7-9

cdr3_nt: TGTGCCAGCAGCGTTTCTGGGGCTGGGGCCAACGTCCTGACTTTC
cdr3_aa: CASSVSGAGANVLTF
d_call: NA
j_call: TRBJ2-6
clone_size: few
v_call: TRBV9